These T cell receptor beta chains were read from a single sample in a study of OX40 agonist ivuxolimab in advanced cancers. The table came from immunoSEQ multiplex PCR; TCRdb's copy has only in-frame clones and leaves some out. Of about 64,000 clones in the sample, around 80% are singletons; the top ten hold less than 2.5%. Source: CD4+ or CD8+ T cells sorted from blood, taken in a trial of the OX40 agonist ivuxolimab. All receptors derive from an adult with an advanced solid tumor such as melanoma, head and neck, liver or kidney cancer. CDR3s include the opening cysteine and the closing phenylalanine or tryptophan. The D gene is left open where the match is weak. Where a row states a size, it is once, few, many or the class of an expanded clone; other rows omit it.

abundance: .
v_gene: TRBV11-2
d_gene: .
j_gene: TRBJ2-5
CDR3aa: CASRFQETQYF
CDR3nt: TGTGCCAGCAGATTTCAAGAGACCCAGTACTTC

abundance: .
v_gene: TRBV6-5
d_gene: TRBD1
j_gene: TRBJ1-2
CDR3aa: CASSLDRASSYGYTF
CDR3nt: TGTGCCAGCAGTTTGGACAGGGCATCAAGCTATGGCTACACCTTC

abundance: .
v_gene: TRBV28
d_gene: .
j_gene: TRBJ2-7
CDR3aa: CASDDPARYEQYF
CDR3nt: TGTGCCAGCGATGACCCTGCTCGCTACGAGCAGTACTTC

abundance: once
v_gene: TRBV7-8
d_gene: TRBD1
j_gene: TRBJ1-2
CDR3aa: CASSLVPGGTGGGYGYTF
CDR3nt: TGTGCCAGCAGCTTAGTACCTGGGGGGACAGGGGGCGGATATGGCTACACCTTC

abundance: .
v_gene: TRBV28
d_gene: TRBD1
j_gene: TRBJ1-2
CDR3aa: CASSLQGQGVGYTF
CDR3nt: TGTGCCAGCAGCCTTCAAGGACAGGGGGTTGGCTACACCTTC

abundance: .
v_gene: TRBV20-1
d_gene: .
j_gene: TRBJ1-2
CDR3aa: CSARVGYGYTF
CDR3nt: TGCAGTGCTAGAGTGGGATATGGCTACACCTTC

abundance: .
v_gene: TRBV19
d_gene: .
j_gene: TRBJ2-1
CDR3aa: CASSLPQGGFSYNEQFF
CDR3nt: TGTGCCAGTAGTTTACCACAGGGAGGGTTCTCCTACAATGAGCAGTTCTTC

abundance: .
v_gene: TRBV6-5
d_gene: .
j_gene: TRBJ1-5
CDR3aa: CATRENQPQHF
CDR3nt: TGTGCCACCAGGGAGAATCAGCCCCAGCATTTT

abundance: .
v_gene: TRBV19
d_gene: .
j_gene: TRBJ1-1
CDR3aa: CASNILGSNTEAFF
CDR3nt: TGTGCCAGTAACATCTTGGGCTCCAACACTGAAGCTTTCTTT

abundance: .
v_gene: TRBV6-1
d_gene: TRBD1
j_gene: TRBJ1-6
CDR3aa: CASNLRDRDSPLHF
CDR3nt: TGTGCCAGCAACCTCCGGGACAGGGATTCACCCCTCCACTTT

abundance: .
v_gene: TRBV5-1
d_gene: TRBD2
j_gene: TRBJ2-5
CDR3aa: CASSQGLAGLTQTQYF
CDR3nt: TGCGCCAGCAGCCAGGGACTAGCGGGGCTCACTCAGACCCAGTACTTC

abundance: .
v_gene: TRBV6-5
d_gene: .
j_gene: TRBJ1-5
CDR3aa: CASSGTLNQPQHF
CDR3nt: TGTGCCAGCAGTGGGACACTCAATCAGCCCCAGCATTTT

abundance: .
v_gene: TRBV4-1
d_gene: .
j_gene: TRBJ2-7
CDR3aa: CASSQESLALTYEQYF
CDR3nt: TGCGCCAGCAGCCAAGAGTCATTGGCGCTAACCTACGAGCAGTACTTC

abundance: .
v_gene: TRBV9
d_gene: .
j_gene: TRBJ2-2
CDR3aa: CASSVGGGELFF
CDR3nt: TGTGCCAGCAGCGTAGGTGGCGGGGAGCTGTTTTTT

abundance: .
v_gene: TRBV28
d_gene: .
j_gene: TRBJ2-7
CDR3aa: CASTGPERYEQYF
CDR3nt: TGTGCCAGTACAGGTCCAGAGCGTTACGAGCAGTACTTC

abundance: .
v_gene: TRBV11-2
d_gene: TRBD2
j_gene: TRBJ2-1
CDR3aa: CASRLAGDSYNEQFF
CDR3nt: TGTGCCAGCAGACTAGCGGGAGACTCCTACAATGAGCAGTTCTTC

abundance: .
v_gene: TRBV28
d_gene: .
j_gene: TRBJ1-2
CDR3aa: CASRQGLAYGYTF
CDR3nt: TGTGCCAGCAGACAGGGCCTGGCCTATGGCTACACCTTC

abundance: .
v_gene: TRBV9
d_gene: TRBD2
j_gene: TRBJ2-1
CDR3aa: CASSVAGRNDNEQFF
CDR3nt: TGTGCCAGCAGCGTAGCCGGGAGGAACGACAATGAGCAGTTCTTC

abundance: .
v_gene: TRBV7-3
d_gene: TRBD1
j_gene: TRBJ2-1
CDR3aa: CASSRLDRGPYNEQFF
CDR3nt: TGTGCCAGCAGCCGTCTTGACAGGGGCCCTTACAATGAGCAGTTCTTC

abundance: .
v_gene: TRBV5-1
d_gene: TRBD2
j_gene: TRBJ2-7
CDR3aa: CASSSRTSGSYEQYF
CDR3nt: TGCGCCAGCAGCTCTCGGACTAGCGGCTCCTACGAGCAGTACTTC

abundance: .
v_gene: TRBV7-2
d_gene: TRBD2
j_gene: TRBJ2-3
CDR3aa: CASTRGVATDTQYF
CDR3nt: TGTGCCAGCACCCGGGGGGTAGCCACAGATACGCAGTATTTT

abundance: .
v_gene: TRBV7-9
d_gene: .
j_gene: TRBJ1-5
CDR3aa: CASSLSGDQPQHF
CDR3nt: TGTGCCAGCAGCTTAAGCGGGGATCAGCCCCAGCATTTT

abundance: few
v_gene: TRBV5-1
d_gene: .
j_gene: TRBJ2-7
CDR3aa: CASRQQGTSYEQYF
CDR3nt: TGCGCCAGCAGACAACAGGGTACATCCTACGAGCAGTACTTC

abundance: .
v_gene: TRBV28
d_gene: .
j_gene: TRBJ2-1
CDR3aa: CASSLGPTVQFF
CDR3nt: TGTGCCAGCAGTTTAGGCCCCACCGTACAGTTCTTC

abundance: .
v_gene: TRBV18
d_gene: TRBD1
j_gene: TRBJ2-5
CDR3aa: CASSRRDRGWETQYF
CDR3nt: TGTGCCAGCTCACGAAGGGACAGGGGATGGGAGACCCAGTACTTC

abundance: .
v_gene: TRBV19
d_gene: .
j_gene: TRBJ1-1
CDR3aa: CASSIGGAVNTEAFF
CDR3nt: TGTGCCAGTAGTATCGGGGGGGCCGTGAACACTGAAGCTTTCTTT

abundance: few
v_gene: TRBV6-5
d_gene: TRBD1
j_gene: TRBJ2-7
CDR3aa: CASSALGQSTYEQYF
CDR3nt: TGTGCCAGCAGTGCCTTGGGACAGTCGACCTACGAGCAGTACTTC

abundance: .
v_gene: TRBV29-1
d_gene: .
j_gene: TRBJ2-1
CDR3aa: CSVGGNEQFF
CDR3nt: TGCAGCGTGGGTGGCAATGAGCAGTTCTTC

abundance: .
v_gene: TRBV11-3
d_gene: TRBD1
j_gene: TRBJ2-5
CDR3aa: CASSSHRGEETQYF
CDR3nt: TGTGCCAGCAGCTCCCACAGGGGAGAGGAGACCCAGTACTTC

abundance: .
v_gene: TRBV7-2
d_gene: .
j_gene: TRBJ2-6
CDR3aa: CASSPEQISGANVLTF
CDR3nt: TGTGCCAGCAGCCCCGAACAGATCTCTGGGGCCAACGTCCTGACTTTC

abundance: .
v_gene: TRBV30
d_gene: .
j_gene: TRBJ1-3
CDR3aa: CAWSRSSSGNTIYF
CDR3nt: TGTGCCTGGAGTCGAAGTAGCTCTGGAAACACCATATATTTT

abundance: .
v_gene: TRBV5-6
d_gene: .
j_gene: TRBJ1-2
CDR3aa: CASSARDEGYTF
CDR3nt: TGTGCCAGCAGCGCCCGGGACGAGGGCTACACCTTC

abundance: .
v_gene: TRBV7-9
d_gene: .
j_gene: TRBJ1-2
CDR3aa: CASSLRGTPDNGYTF
CDR3nt: TGTGCCAGCAGCTTACGGGGAACACCTGACAATGGCTACACCTTC

abundance: .
v_gene: TRBV9
d_gene: TRBD2
j_gene: TRBJ2-5
CDR3aa: CASSVDPSGGLQETQYF
CDR3nt: TGTGCCAGCAGCGTAGACCCTAGCGGGGGGCTACAAGAGACCCAGTACTTC

abundance: .
v_gene: TRBV11-2
d_gene: TRBD1
j_gene: TRBJ1-2
CDR3aa: CASRHITGGGYTF
CDR3nt: TGTGCCAGCAGGCATATAACAGGGGGGGGCTACACCTTC

abundance: .
v_gene: TRBV27
d_gene: .
j_gene: TRBJ2-5
CDR3aa: CASSSPPTGWETQYF
CDR3nt: TGTGCCAGCAGTTCCCCGCCTACAGGGTGGGAGACCCAGTACTTC

abundance: .
v_gene: TRBV28
d_gene: .
j_gene: TRBJ1-4
CDR3aa: CASRFLRGANEKLFF
CDR3nt: TGTGCCAGCAGATTCCTTAGGGGAGCTAATGAAAAACTGTTTTTT

abundance: .
v_gene: TRBV19
d_gene: .
j_gene: TRBJ1-5
CDR3aa: CASNDRRNQPQHF
CDR3nt: TGTGCCAGCAACGACAGGAGAAATCAGCCCCAGCATTTT

abundance: .
v_gene: TRBV9
d_gene: .
j_gene: TRBJ2-3
CDR3aa: CASSPTGQALALPKRDTQYF
CDR3nt: TGTGCCAGCAGCCCAACCGGACAGGCCCTAGCGCTGCCGAAGCGAGATACGCAGTATTTT

abundance: few
v_gene: TRBV5-3
d_gene: .
j_gene: TRBJ2-5
CDR3aa: CARSRRGGETQYF
CDR3nt: TGTGCCAGAAGCCGGAGGGGGGGAGAGACCCAGTACTTC

abundance: .
v_gene: TRBV6-1
d_gene: .
j_gene: TRBJ2-4
CDR3aa: CASSADWGLLAKNIQYF
CDR3nt: TGTGCCAGCAGTGCGGACTGGGGATTACTCGCCAAAAACATTCAGTACTTC

abundance: .
v_gene: TRBV6-5
d_gene: .
j_gene: TRBJ2-1
CDR3aa: CASSYSVVRDNEQFF
CDR3nt: TGTGCCAGCAGTTACTCGGTTGTCAGGGACAATGAGCAGTTCTTC

abundance: .
v_gene: TRBV2
d_gene: TRBD2
j_gene: TRBJ2-1
CDR3aa: CASSEGLAGYNEQFF
CDR3nt: TGTGCCAGCAGCGAGGGACTAGCGGGGTACAATGAGCAGTTCTTC

abundance: .
v_gene: TRBV7-6
d_gene: TRBD2
j_gene: TRBJ2-7
CDR3aa: CASSFARGGEQYF
CDR3nt: TGTGCCAGCAGCTTCGCTCGGGGGGGCGAGCAGTACTTC

abundance: .
v_gene: TRBV19
d_gene: .
j_gene: TRBJ1-5
CDR3aa: CASSILPTAQHF
CDR3nt: TGTGCCAGTAGTATTTTACCTACGGCCCAGCATTTT

abundance: .
v_gene: TRBV10-3
d_gene: TRBD1
j_gene: TRBJ2-1
CDR3aa: CATQGASYNEQFF
CDR3nt: TGTGCCACACAGGGGGCCTCCTACAATGAGCAGTTCTTC

abundance: few
v_gene: TRBV19
d_gene: TRBD1
j_gene: TRBJ2-5
CDR3aa: CASRGDRGETQYF
CDR3nt: TGTGCCAGTAGAGGGGACAGGGGTGAGACCCAGTACTTC

abundance: once
v_gene: TRBV6-1
d_gene: .
j_gene: TRBJ2-7
CDR3aa: CASSGSYEQYF
CDR3nt: TGTGCCAGCAGTGGATCGTACGAGCAGTACTTC